This passage covers 15 T cell receptor beta chains from one sample sequenced in a study of TET2 disruption in CD19-targeted CAR T cells. No antigens are known for them. Sequencing was performed with immunoSEQ multiplex PCR; in TCRdb, only in-frame clones are kept and a portion is missing. The repertoire table contains approximately 27,000 clones. Treatment meaning: autologous CTL019 cells: CD19 CAR with 4-1BB and CD3 zeta domains. This specimen was CD8- CAR+ T cells sorted from cultured blood T cells, taken for CD19 CAR T cell therapy. Subset of the sample: CD8-negative CAR-positive T cells from the infusion product. The receptors shown here come from a man in his 70s with chronic lymphocytic leukemia.

Concerning this clone: Read coverage stops 3 residues before the CDR3 terminus; the germline J gene supplies the remainder. The rearrangement links TRBV19 to TRBJ1-2; D is perhaps TRBD1 (6 bases). Germline CDR1 and CDR2: LNHDA and SQIVND (reference sequence). Trimming took off 7 bases at V and 4 bases at J, with 22 bases between the two ends. This CDR3 has 16 amino acids. CDR3 DNA (partial): TGTGCCAGTACCCTTTCGGGGGGGCCGGGCCTCTATGGC. Encoded protein: CASTLSGGPGLYG. The full CDR3 sequence reads CASTLSGGPGLYGYTF. Combining the CDR3 with reference TRBV19 and TRBJ1-2 gives the whole variable domain DGGITQSPKYLFRKEGQNVTLSCEQNLNHDAMYWYRQDPGQGLRLIYYSQIVNDFQKGDIAEGYSVSREKKESFPLTVTSAQKNPTAFYLCASTLSGGPGLYGYTFGSGTRLTVV.

A word on this clone: Coverage ceases 3 residues before the CDR3 finishes, and the germline J gene fills in the end. The chain has TRBV7-8 and TRBJ2-4, with TRBD1 identical over 10 bases. The V gene's germline CDR1 is SGHVS and CDR2 FQNEAQ. The CDR3 sequence is 14 residues long. This CDR3 reads CASSPGQGKDGQYF. CDR3 DNA (partial): TGTGCCAGCAGCCCGGGACAGGGGAAAGATGGT. The entire variable domain, with the rest obtained from reference TRBV7-8 and TRBJ2-4, is as follows: GAGVSQSPRYKVAKRGQDVALRCDPISGHVSLFWYQQALGQGPEFLTYFQNEAQLDKSGLPSDRFFAERPEGSVSTLKIQRTQQEDSAVYLCASSPGQGKDGQYFGAGTRLSVL.

On this clone: The read gets to within 3 residues of the CDR3 end, and the germline J gene fills in the rest. The rearrangement uses TRBV7-2 and TRBJ2-4, with 7 positions matching TRBD1. The CDR3 is 13 residues long. Germline V lookup: CDR1 SGHTA, CDR2 FQGNSA. CDR3 DNA, as far as it was read: TGTGCCAGCAGCTCTTACAGGGGAGATGGT. Amino acids: CASSSYRGDG. The full CDR3 reads CASSSYRGDGQYF. Looking up the rest from reference TRBV7-2 and TRBJ2-4 gives the full variable domain: GAGVSQSPSNKVTEKGKDVELRCDPISGHTALYWYRQSLGQGLEFLIYFQGNSAPDKSGLPSDRFSAERTGGSVSTLTIQRTQQEDSAVYLCASSSYRGDGQYFGAGTRLSVL.

As to this clone: The read is 3 residues too short to cover the CDR3 end, so that end is filled in from the germline J gene. The chain carries TRBV19 and TRBJ2-5; TRBD1 aligns across 7 bases. The junction had 11 bases not matched to a gene; V was cut back by 9 bases and J by 4 bases. The CDR3 length is 14 residues. Per the germline V gene, CDR1 is LNHDA and CDR2 is SQIVND (reference sequence). The covered CDR3 bases are TGTGCCAGCGCTACCGGGACAGAGCGAGAGACC. Protein: CASATGTERET. The whole CDR3 sequence reads CASATGTERETQYF.

In the case of this clone: The read comes to an end 3 residues before the CDR3 does, leaving the germline J gene to fill in the end. The rearrangement uses TRBV14 and TRBJ1-3, with D possibly matching TRBD1 (5 bases). The CDR3 extends over 16 amino acids. CDR1 and CDR2 (germline): SGHDN, FVKESK. The germline V and J ends were trimmed by 0 bases and 1 base, with 10 bases remaining between them. The CDR3 DNA, read in part, is TGTGCCAGCAGCCAAGATCCGGCAGGGTCTGGAAACACC. It encodes CASSQDPAGSGNT. The complete CDR3 protein is CASSQDPAGSGNTIYF.

With respect to this clone: The observed sequence ends 3 residues before the CDR3 terminus, with the missing tail filled in from the germline J gene. The chain joins TRBV5-8 to TRBJ1-1; TRBD1 agrees at 8 bases. V lost 1 base to trimming and J lost 5 bases; unmatched junction nucleotides: 7. Germline V gene lookup returns CDR1 SGHTS and CDR2 YDEGEE. CDR3 length equals 15 residues. CDR3 amino acids: CASSLWQGAQTEAFF. The sequenced part of the CDR3 DNA is TGTGCCAGCAGCTTGTGGCAGGGGGCGCAGACTGAA.

With respect to this clone: Read sequence stops 3 residues before the CDR3 end, and the germline J gene provides the missing end. This sequence joins TRBV19 and TRBJ2-7; 9 bases fit TRBD1. Germline V CDR1 and CDR2: LNHDA, SQIVND (reference sequence). J was trimmed by 4 bases and V by 0 bases; bases with no gene match: 4. CDR3 length equals 15 residues. The CDR3 loop is CASSIDGTGSYEQYF. The DNA read from the CDR3 is TGTGCCAGTAGTATAGACGGGACAGGGAGTTACGAG.

Worth noting for this clone: The read comes to an end 3 residues before the CDR3 does, leaving the germline J gene to fill in the end. The chain has TRBV4-1 and TRBJ1-2, with unresolved D. Germline CDR1 MGHRA, CDR2 YSYEKL. CDR3 length: 15 residues. The germline V and J ends were trimmed by 0 bases and 4 bases, with 12 bases remaining between them. Here the CDR3 reads CASSQDLVGPYGYTF. The covered CDR3 bases are TGCGCCAGCAGCCAAGATCTTGTGGGCCCCTATGGC.

With respect to this clone: Read coverage stops 3 residues before the CDR3 terminus; the germline J gene supplies the remainder. J is TRBJ1-5 and V is TRBV12-3 or TRBV12-4; 7 nucleotides agree with TRBD1. The V segment lost 6 bases and the J segment 4 bases; nucleotides outside the gene matches: 9. The CDR3 has 15 amino acids. CDR3 in amino acids: CASSRSGQRNQPQHF. CDR3 DNA, as far as it was read: TGTGCCAGCAGCCGGTCGGGACAGAGGAATCAGCCC.

Comment on this clone: The read comes to an end 3 residues before the CDR3 does, leaving the germline J gene to fill in the end. J is TRBJ2-4 and V is TRBV2, with TRBD1 matching 8 bases. The CDR3 contains 15 residues. Germline-derived CDR1 and CDR2 are SNHLY and FYNNEI. The sequenced part of the CDR3 DNA is TGTGCCAGCAGTGAAGAGAACGACAGGGGTTTCGGT. This codes for CASSEENDRGFG. In full, the CDR3 is CASSEENDRGFGQYF.

Worth noting for this clone: The read terminates 3 residues before the CDR3 end, so the remaining end is supplied by the germline J gene. The chain carries TRBV2 and TRBJ2-4; D may be TRBD1 (6 bases). Germline assignment: CDR1 SNHLY and CDR2 FYNNEI. The CDR3 spans 13 residues. The sequenced part of the CDR3 DNA is TGTGCCAGACCGAGGGGGAGCAATCAGCCT. Translation: CARPRGSNQP. The full CDR3 is CARPRGSNQPQYF.

A word on this clone: The read falls 3 residues short of the CDR3 end, and the missing part is taken from the germline J gene. The chain joins TRBV5-5 to TRBJ1-6, with a weak D call TRBD1 (6 bases). This CDR3 is 14 amino acids long. V dropped 0 bases and J dropped 7 bases, with 8 bases sitting between them. Germline CDR1 reads SGHKS; CDR2 reads YYEKEE (reference sequence). CDR3 amino acids: CASSLGQENSPLHF. The sequenced part of the CDR3 DNA is TGTGCCAGCAGCTTGGGACAGGAAAATTCACCC.

On this clone: The DNA ends 3 residues before the CDR3 does, and the rest of the CDR3 is filled in from the germline J gene. The rearrangement uses TRBV18 and TRBJ2-4; 7 bases align to TRBD1. The CDR3 loop spans 15 amino acids. Germline V gives CDR1 KGHSH, CDR2 LQKENI. The CDR3 DNA, read in part, is TGTGCCAGCTCAGACCTACAGGGGCATCAAGAGACT. It is translated as CASSDLQGHQET. The entire CDR3 protein is CASSDLQGHQETQYF.

Judged by frequency, this clone is medium-sized. The read stops 3 residues short of the end of the CDR3; the missing end is completed from the germline J gene. This chain links TRBV7-8 with TRBJ2-1, with 8 nucleotides matching TRBD1. CDR1 and CDR2 from the germline V gene are SGHVS and FQNEAQ. V lost 0 bases to trimming and J lost 9 bases; unmatched junction nucleotides: 7. This CDR3 contains 15 residues. The covered CDR3 bases are TGTGCCAGCAGCTTAGCGGGACAGGCCGGGATTGAG. Its protein is CASSLAGQAGIE. The whole CDR3 region reads CASSLAGQAGIEQFF.

Comments on this clone: The read ends 3 residues shy of where the CDR3 ends; the end is completed using the germline J gene. Within the sample, other DNA sequences also encode this same CDR3. The V and J genes are TRBV18 and TRBJ1-3, with D possibly TRBD1 on 6 matching bases. Deletions cut 2 bases from V and 5 bases from J, with 10 bases between. The germline V gene has CDR1 KGHSH and CDR2 LQKENI. The CDR3 loop spans 14 amino acids. The CDR3 loop is CASSPGQGRNTIYF. The DNA read from the CDR3 is TGTGCCAGCTCACCAGGTCAGGGGAGAAACACC.